This record covers a single T cell receptor (beta chain). As yet, its antigen is unknown. Trimming stripped 5 bases from V and 3 bases from J, with 8 bases between. Per germline, CDR1 ENHRY and CDR2 SYGVKD. The CDR3 extends over 13 amino acids. The library targeted TCRbeta and was prepared with unique molecular identifiers. TCRdb analysed the PCR reads with MiXCR anew, one entry per CDR3 protein. The data hold 130,000 to 150,000 distinct CDR3 sequences, with around 9% observed a single time. This record comes from a study of T-cell reconstitution after alpha-beta-depleted transplantation in children. Regarding the study as a whole: Recipient T cells and thymic progenitors that survived were the source of the high TCRbeta diversity seen at day 60 in some patients. It was reported that alpha-beta T cells came from several hundred expanded graft clones (about two months after transplant). Newly produced T cells mostly provided counts and TCRbeta diversity after one year, as hyperexpanded clones declined.

Sequencing used PBMCs, mostly from graft donor cells, obtained 180 days after TCRalphabeta/CD19-depleted stem cell transplant. This TCR was sampled from a female patient aged 2-10 years who had a stem cell transplant for congenital amegakaryocytic thrombocytopenia, so the T cells may come from the graft donor. The rearrangement joins TRBV10-3 to TRBJ1-5, with D perhaps matching TRBD1 (5 bases). CDR3 sequence reads: CAISIGVNQPQHF. In DNA form, the CDR3 reads TGTGCCATCAGTATAGGGGTCAATCAGCCCCAGCATTTT.